This T cell receptor (beta chain) was sequenced for a study of blood T cell repertoires in COVID-19. Study details: Sample material is recorded as cDNA or gDNA derived from T cells, B-cell-depleted T cells, or PBMCs.

Method: immunoSEQ multiplex PCR; TCRdb's copy keeps in-frame clones and lacks some. The data show 90,000 to 100,000 clones, with 90% seen just once and 5.1% held by the top ten. CDR3 length: 15 amino acids. Trimming took 1 base from V and 7 from J, leaving 12 bases between them. From germline, CDR1 is SGHNT and CDR2 YYREEE (reference sequence). V is TRBV5-4 and J is TRBJ1-6; tentatively, D is TRBD1 (6 bases). This TCR derives from a man aged 45 to 65 with acute or convalescent COVID-19. Sequencing used peripheral blood. CDR3 region: CASSLYGGGNSPLHF. DNA for the CDR3: TGTGCCAGCAGCTTGTATGGGGGGGGCAATTCACCCCTCCACTTT.